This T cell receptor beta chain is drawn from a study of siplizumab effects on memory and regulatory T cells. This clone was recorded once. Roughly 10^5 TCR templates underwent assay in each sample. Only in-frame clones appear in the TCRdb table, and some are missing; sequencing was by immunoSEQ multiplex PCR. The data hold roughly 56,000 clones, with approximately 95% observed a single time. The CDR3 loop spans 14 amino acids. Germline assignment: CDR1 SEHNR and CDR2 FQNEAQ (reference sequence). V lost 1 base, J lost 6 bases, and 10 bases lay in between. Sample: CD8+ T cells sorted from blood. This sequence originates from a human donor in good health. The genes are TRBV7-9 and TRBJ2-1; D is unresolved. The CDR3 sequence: CASSLGFQPNEQFF. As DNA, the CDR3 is TGTGCCAGCAGCTTAGGGTTCCAGCCCAATGAGCAGTTCTTC.